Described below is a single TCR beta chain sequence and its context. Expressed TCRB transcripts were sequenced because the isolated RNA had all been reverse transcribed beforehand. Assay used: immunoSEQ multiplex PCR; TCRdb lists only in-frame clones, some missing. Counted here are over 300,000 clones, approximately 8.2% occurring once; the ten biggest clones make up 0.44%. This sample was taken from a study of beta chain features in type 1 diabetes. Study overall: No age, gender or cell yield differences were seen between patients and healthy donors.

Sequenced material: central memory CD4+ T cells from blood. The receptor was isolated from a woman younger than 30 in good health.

The CDR3 DNA follows: TGTGCCAGCAGCTCACTAAATCGACGGTCACCAAGAAACTACGAGCAGTACTTC. The encoded protein is CASSSLNRRSPRNYEQYF. The chain has TRBV7-8 and TRBJ2-7; D not resolved. The germline CDR1 and CDR2 sequences are SGHVS and FQNEAQ. V dropped 4 bases and J dropped 3 bases, with 25 bases sitting between them. This CDR3 comprises 18 residues.